These T cell receptor beta chains were read from a single sample in a study of blood T cell repertoires in COVID-19. Repertoires were generated with immunoSEQ multiplex PCR, while TCRdb's copy carries only in-frame clones and drops some. The sample has some 200,000 clones, approximately 80% seen once. Material: peripheral blood. These receptors all stem from a woman aged 55-75 years who had recovered from COVID-19. CDR3s include the opening cysteine and the closing phenylalanine or tryptophan. D genes are given only for firm matches. Clone size is stated in some rows and not others, as once, few, many or a class when expanded.

d_call j_call v_call clone_size cdr3_aa cdr3_nt
TRBD1 TRBJ2-7 TRBV3-1/TRBV3-2 - CASSGTGGADEQYF TGTGCCAGTTCCGGGACAGGGGGCGCCGACGAGCAGTACTTC
- TRBJ1-1 TRBV15 - CATSRDLRTMNTEAFF TGTGCCACCAGCAGAGATCTTAGGACAATGAACACTGAAGCTTTCTTT
- TRBJ1-6 TRBV3-1/TRBV3-2 - CASSSPLSSSYNSPLHF TGTGCCAGCAGCTCCCCCTTGTCCAGCTCCTATAATTCACCCCTCCACTTT
- TRBJ2-1 TRBV6-5 - CASSYRDEQFF TGTGCCAGCAGTTACCGGGATGAGCAGTTCTTC
- TRBJ1-1 TRBV6-7 once CASIGGQDTEAFF TGTGCCAGCATCGGGGGGCAGGACACTGAAGCTTTCTTT
- TRBJ1-2 TRBV6-5 - CASTKRTDMSGYTF TGTGCCAGCACCAAAAGGACAGACATGAGTGGCTACACCTTC
- TRBJ1-2 TRBV6-5 - CASTRWEGYDYTF TGTGCCAGCACCAGATGGGAGGGGTATGACTACACCTTC
TRBD1 TRBJ2-2 TRBV9 - CASSLLGTGITGELFF TGTGCCAGCAGCCTCTTGGGGACAGGGATCACCGGGGAGCTGTTTTTT
TRBD1 TRBJ1-2 TRBV6-1 - CASSEFNRGRRGYGYTF TGTGCCAGCAGTGAATTTAACAGGGGAAGAAGGGGCTATGGCTACACCTTC
TRBD2 TRBJ2-7 TRBV4-2 few CASSQDSGGAYEQYF TGTGCCAGCAGCCAAGATAGCGGGGGGGCCTACGAGCAGTACTTC
TRBD1 TRBJ1-4 TRBV18 - CASSAGTENEKLFF TGTGCCAGCTCCGCCGGGACAGAAAATGAAAAACTGTTTTTT
- TRBJ1-4 TRBV6-6 - CASSTVGTNEKLFF TGTGCCAGCAGTACTGTCGGGACTAATGAAAAACTGTTTTTT
- TRBJ2-7 TRBV7-8 - CASSLVAGTSYEQYF TGTGCCAGCAGCTTGGTGGCAGGGACATCCTACGAGCAGTACTTC
TRBD1 TRBJ1-2 TRBV25-1 - CASSYWTGGGYGYTF TGTGCCAGCAGTTACTGGACAGGGGGAGGCTATGGCTACACCTTC
- TRBJ1-2 TRBV18 - CASSPMTRTANYGYTF TGTGCCAGCTCACCAATGACTCGGACAGCGAACTATGGCTACACCTTC
- TRBJ1-1 TRBV15 - CATWDYRLELNTEAFF TGTGCCACGTGGGACTATCGGCTAGAGTTGAACACTGAAGCTTTCTTT
- TRBJ2-2 TRBV3-1/TRBV3-2 - CASSQSRGGELFF TGTGCCAGCAGCCAAAGCAGGGGAGGGGAGCTGTTTTTT
- TRBJ1-6 TRBV2 - CASRAPLVGLGPLHF TGTGCCAGCAGGGCCCCCCTCGTGGGGCTGGGACCCCTCCACTTT
TRBD1 TRBJ2-7 TRBV5-6 - CASSSGTVEQYF TGTGCCAGCAGCTCCGGGACAGTCGAGCAGTACTTC
TRBD1 TRBJ2-1 TRBV6-2/TRBV6-3 - CASSETGIVGEQFF TGTGCCAGCAGTGAGACAGGGATCGTTGGTGAGCAGTTCTTC
- TRBJ2-7 TRBV5-4 - CASSVDGSSYEQYF TGTGCCAGCAGCGTGGACGGTAGCTCCTACGAGCAGTACTTC
TRBD2 TRBJ2-2 TRBV27 - CASSSPPGGAGELFF TGTGCCAGCAGTTCCCCCCCGGGAGGGGCCGGGGAGCTGTTTTTT
- TRBJ2-7 TRBV10-3 - CAISEETGQGQYF TGTGCCATCAGTGAGGAGACAGGTCAGGGGCAGTACTTC
- TRBJ2-3 TRBV7-9 few CASSFSTDTQYF TGTGCCAGCAGCTTCTCCACAGATACGCAGTATTTT
- TRBJ1-1 TRBV5-1 - CASSLGWQASEAFF TGCGCCAGCAGCTTGGGTTGGCAGGCCTCTGAAGCTTTCTTT
TRBD2 TRBJ2-5 TRBV6-5 - CASSRGGLAGPQYF TGTGCCAGCAGTCGGGGGGGACTAGCGGGGCCCCAGTACTTC
TRBD1 TRBJ1-2 TRBV10-3 - CAIGRDRGTYGYTF TGTGCCATCGGCCGGGACAGGGGGACCTATGGCTACACCTTC
TRBD2 TRBJ2-3 TRBV11-1 - CASSFIGGDGTDTQYF TGTGCCAGCAGCTTTATCGGGGGGGACGGCACAGATACGCAGTATTTT
TRBD1 TRBJ2-7 TRBV18 - CASSPLQGFDEQYF TGTGCCAGCTCACCACTACAGGGGTTCGACGAGCAGTACTTC
- TRBJ1-2 TRBV5-1 - CASSLQNLDGYTF TGCGCCAGCAGCTTGCAGAACCTGGATGGCTACACCTTC
TRBD2 TRBJ2-1 TRBV3-1/TRBV3-2 - CASSQDLRAGLWNEQFF TGTGCCAGCAGCCAAGATCTTAGAGCGGGGCTCTGGAATGAGCAGTTCTTC
TRBD1 TRBJ1-2 TRBV6-5 - CASSLTGNYGYTF TGTGCCAGCAGTCTGACAGGGAACTATGGCTACACCTTC
TRBD1 TRBJ2-1 TRBV11-2 - CASSFMDRGSYNEQFF TGTGCCAGCAGCTTTATGGACAGGGGTTCCTACAATGAGCAGTTCTTC
- TRBJ1-2 TRBV12-3/TRBV12-4 - CASSSDYGYTF TGTGCCAGCAGTTCGGACTATGGCTACACCTTC
TRBD1 TRBJ1-1 TRBV18 - CASSPTGQGSTEAFF TGTGCCAGCTCACCAACGGGACAGGGATCCACTGAAGCTTTCTTT
- TRBJ1-1 TRBV30 - CAWSVGISGEIEAFF TGTGCCTGGAGTGTAGGTATAAGCGGAGAAATTGAAGCTTTCTTT
- TRBJ1-3 TRBV4-1 - CASSQVPGAPSGNTIYF TGCGCCAGCAGCCAAGTACCAGGGGCTCCCTCTGGAAACACCATATATTTT
- TRBJ2-2 TRBV27 - CASSYDRFTGELFF TGTGCCAGCAGTTACGACAGATTTACCGGGGAGCTGTTTTTT
TRBD1 TRBJ1-1 TRBV6-5 - CASKRYRGHTEAFF TGTGCCAGCAAGAGATACAGGGGGCATACTGAAGCTTTCTTT
TRBD1 TRBJ1-4 TRBV10-3 - CAISPGQDEKLFF TGTGCCATCAGCCCCGGACAGGACGAAAAACTGTTTTTT
- TRBJ1-2 TRBV2 few CASSESPGYYGYTF TGTGCCAGCAGTGAATCCCCGGGGTACTATGGCTACACCTTC
TRBD1 TRBJ2-1 TRBV27 - CASSPQGQGAGSYNEQFF TGTGCCAGCAGTCCCCAAGGACAGGGGGCTGGCTCCTACAATGAGCAGTTCTTC
- TRBJ1-6 TRBV15 - CATSREAGPNSPLHF TGTGCCACCAGCAGAGAGGCAGGTCCTAATTCACCCCTCCACTTT
- TRBJ1-4 TRBV19 - CASRVGGFREKLFF TGTGCCAGTCGCGTGGGGGGTTTTCGAGAAAAACTGTTTTTT
- TRBJ1-3 TRBV9 - CASSVDSSGNTIYF TGTGCCAGCAGCGTAGATAGCTCTGGAAACACCATATATTTT
- TRBJ1-2 TRBV6-5 - CASRSDTNYGYTF TGTGCCAGCAGGTCCGACACTAACTATGGCTACACCTTC
TRBD1 TRBJ1-1 TRBV27 - CASSLRPDRGTKDTEAFF TGTGCCAGCAGTTTACGTCCGGACAGGGGTACGAAGGACACTGAAGCTTTCTTT
- TRBJ2-7 TRBV7-8 - CASSLEYRSNYEQYF TGTGCCAGCAGCTTAGAGTATAGATCCAACTACGAGCAGTACTTC
TRBD1 TRBJ1-5 TRBV2 - CASSGDRPYSNQPQHF TGTGCCAGCAGTGGGGACAGGCCCTATAGCAATCAGCCCCAGCATTTT
TRBD1 TRBJ2-7 TRBV30 - CAWNRGHEQYF TGTGCCTGGAACAGGGGGCATGAGCAGTACTTC
- TRBJ2-7 TRBV4-1 once CASSHLTGLTYEQYF TGCGCCAGCAGCCACTTAACAGGTCTAACCTACGAGCAGTACTTC
- TRBJ1-6 TRBV6-5 once CASSYAQGRSPLHF TGTGCCAGCAGTTACGCACAGGGTCGATCACCCCTCCACTTT
- TRBJ1-1 TRBV7-2 - CASSLAGQNTEAFF TGTGCCAGCAGCTTAGCAGGACAGAACACTGAAGCTTTCTTT
- TRBJ1-2 TRBV5-6 - CASSLYQSRGMSYTF TGTGCCAGCAGCTTATATCAGTCCAGGGGCATGAGCTACACCTTC